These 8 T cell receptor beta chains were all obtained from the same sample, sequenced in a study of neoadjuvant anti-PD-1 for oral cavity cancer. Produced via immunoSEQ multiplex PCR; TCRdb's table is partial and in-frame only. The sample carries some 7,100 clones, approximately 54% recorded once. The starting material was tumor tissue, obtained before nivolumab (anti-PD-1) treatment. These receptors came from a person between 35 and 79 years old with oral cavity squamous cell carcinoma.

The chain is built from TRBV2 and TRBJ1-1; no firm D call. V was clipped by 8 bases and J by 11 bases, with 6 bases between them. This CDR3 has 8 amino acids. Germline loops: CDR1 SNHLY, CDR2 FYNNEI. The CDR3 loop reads CASAGAFF. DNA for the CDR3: TGTGCCAGCGCGGGGGCTTTCTTT.

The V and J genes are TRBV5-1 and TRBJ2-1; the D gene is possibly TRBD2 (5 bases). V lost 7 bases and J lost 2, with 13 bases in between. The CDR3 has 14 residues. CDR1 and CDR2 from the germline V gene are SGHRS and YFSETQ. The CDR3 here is CASQDSLTYNEQFF. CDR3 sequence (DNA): TGCGCCAGCCAGGACTCTTTAACCTACAATGAGCAGTTCTTC.

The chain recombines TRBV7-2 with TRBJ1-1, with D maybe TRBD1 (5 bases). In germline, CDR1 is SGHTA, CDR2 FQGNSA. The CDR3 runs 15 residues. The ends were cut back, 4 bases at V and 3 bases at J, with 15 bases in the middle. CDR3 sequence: CASSSPGRGYTEAFF. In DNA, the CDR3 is TGTGCCAGCAGCTCACCGGGGCGAGGGTACACTGAAGCTTTCTTT.

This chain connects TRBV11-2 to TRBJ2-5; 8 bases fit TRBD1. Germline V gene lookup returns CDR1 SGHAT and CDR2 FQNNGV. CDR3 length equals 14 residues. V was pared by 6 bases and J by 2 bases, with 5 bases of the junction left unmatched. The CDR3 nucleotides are TGTGCCAGCAGACCGGACAGGGCGCAAGAGACCCAGTACTTC. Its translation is CASRPDRAQETQYF.

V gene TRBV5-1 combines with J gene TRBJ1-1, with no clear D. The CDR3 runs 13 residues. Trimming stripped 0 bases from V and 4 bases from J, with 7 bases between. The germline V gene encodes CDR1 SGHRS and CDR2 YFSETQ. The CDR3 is CASSLGGPTEAFF. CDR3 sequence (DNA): TGCGCCAGCAGCTTGGGTGGGCCCACTGAAGCTTTCTTT.

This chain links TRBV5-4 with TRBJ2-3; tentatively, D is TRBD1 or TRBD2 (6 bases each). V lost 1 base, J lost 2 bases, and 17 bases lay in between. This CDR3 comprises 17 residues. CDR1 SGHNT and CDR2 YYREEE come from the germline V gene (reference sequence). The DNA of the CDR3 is TGTGCCAGCAGCTTGAAGTCGGGGGCGGTTGTCACAGATACGCAGTATTTT. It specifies CASSLKSGAVVTDTQYF.

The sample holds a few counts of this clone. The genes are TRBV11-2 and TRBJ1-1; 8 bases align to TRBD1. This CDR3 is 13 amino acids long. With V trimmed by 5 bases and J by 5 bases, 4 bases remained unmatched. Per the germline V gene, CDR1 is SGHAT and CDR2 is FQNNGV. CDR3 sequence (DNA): TGTGCCAGCAGCGTCAGGGGGCGGACTGAAGCTTTCTTT. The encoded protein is CASSVRGRTEAFF.

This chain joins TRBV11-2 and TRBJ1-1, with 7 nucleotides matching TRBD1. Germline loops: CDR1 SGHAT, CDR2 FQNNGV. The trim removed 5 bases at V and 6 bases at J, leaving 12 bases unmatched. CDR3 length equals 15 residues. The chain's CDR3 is CASSKTGLRGSEAFF. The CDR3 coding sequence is TGTGCCAGCAGCAAGACAGGGTTGAGGGGATCTGAAGCTTTCTTT.